This T cell receptor (beta chain) emerged from a study of T cell repertoires in cytomegalovirus infection. CDR1 and CDR2 from the germline V gene are SGHVS and FQNEAQ. This CDR3 is built from 16 residues. Trimming took 3 bases from V and 5 from J; bases not matched to a gene: 9. TCRdb re-called the reads through MiXCR, storing one row per CDR3 protein. The sample records 200,000 to 300,000 distinct CDR3 sequences, approximately 8.3% being singletons. Broader study findings: Ex vivo, HLA-C-restricted CMV-specific TCR beta clonotypes prevailed over the rest of the response.

This clonotype was recorded at least ten times. As yet, its antigen is unknown. This chain links TRBV7-8 with TRBJ1-5; 8 nucleotides agree with TRBD1. The specimen was PBMCs. The receptor's source is a human donor in good health (CMV status not recorded). Some clones in this sample may be carry-over from other donors' samples. This CDR3 reads CASSFRTGSWDQPQHF. CDR3 sequence (DNA): TGTGCCAGCAGCTTTCGGACAGGGTCGTGGGATCAGCCCCAGCATTTT. The variable domain in full, with the rest retrieved from reference TRBV7-8 and TRBJ1-5, is GAGVSQSPRYKVAKRGQDVALRCDPISGHVSLFWYQQALGQGPEFLTYFQNEAQLDKSGLPSDRFFAERPEGSVSTLKIQRTQQEDSAVYLCASSFRTGSWDQPQHFGDGTRLSIL.